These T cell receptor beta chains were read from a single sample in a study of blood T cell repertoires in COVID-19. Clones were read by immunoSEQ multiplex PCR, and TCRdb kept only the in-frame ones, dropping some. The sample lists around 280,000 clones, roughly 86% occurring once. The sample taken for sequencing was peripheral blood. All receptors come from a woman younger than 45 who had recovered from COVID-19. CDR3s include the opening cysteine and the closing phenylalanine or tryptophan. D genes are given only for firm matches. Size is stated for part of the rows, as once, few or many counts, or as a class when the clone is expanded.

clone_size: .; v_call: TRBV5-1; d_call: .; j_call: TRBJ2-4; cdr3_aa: CASSLGELAKNIQYF
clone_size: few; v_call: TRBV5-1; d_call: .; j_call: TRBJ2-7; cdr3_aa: CASSTGQLVYEQYF
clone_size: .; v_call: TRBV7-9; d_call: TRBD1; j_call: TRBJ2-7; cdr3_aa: CASSQKPGQVNYEQYF
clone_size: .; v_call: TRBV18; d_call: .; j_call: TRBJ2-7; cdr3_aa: CASSPGQPPYEQYF
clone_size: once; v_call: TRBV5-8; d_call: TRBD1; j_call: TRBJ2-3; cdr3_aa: CASSKGQGARTDTQYF
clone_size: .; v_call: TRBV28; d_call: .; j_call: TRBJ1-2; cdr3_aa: CASSLLGARIGYTF
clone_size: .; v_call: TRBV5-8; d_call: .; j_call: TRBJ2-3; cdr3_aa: CASSFGAGAARGTQYF
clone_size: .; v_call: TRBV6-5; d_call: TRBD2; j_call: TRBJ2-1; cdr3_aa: CASSYSRSGAHNEQFF
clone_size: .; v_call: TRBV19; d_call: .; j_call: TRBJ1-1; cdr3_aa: CASSLVTGGAFF
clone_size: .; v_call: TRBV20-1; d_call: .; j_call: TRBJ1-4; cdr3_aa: CSASATGTWGEKLFF